Below, 12 T cell receptor beta chains from the same sample are listed, as sequenced in a study of cytomegalovirus exposure and HLA in healthy donors (dated by TCRdb to 2016 to 2017). The library was made by the immunoSEQ multiplex PCR assay. Imported from immuneACCESS, the table was reduced by TCRdb to in-frame sequences with V and J called. These copies leave out some clones; in studies compared against another copy, an unresolved V gene accounts for under half, and the cause of the remainder is not known. For this sample the table gives 200,000 to 300,000 clones, of which 75% to 90% were detected only once. The ten largest clones take up around 1.2% of the sample. Sequenced material: PBMCs. The receptors shown here come from a woman aged 30 to 39 in good health and CMV-seropositive.

To note about this clone: The DNA is omitted, as the CDR3 cannot be located on it reliably, and the CDR3 follows TCRdb's listing. This chain connects TRBV11-1 to TRBJ2-3; the DNA was not used to check the table's D call, TRBD1. The germline gives CDR1 SGHAT, CDR2 FQDESV (reference sequence). The CDR3 numbers 14 amino acids, ends counted. CDR3 amino acids: CASSFGPGTDTQYF.

The rearrangement uses TRBV18 and TRBJ2-2; TRBD2 matches at 11 bases. The V segment lost 4 bases and the J segment 5 bases; nucleotides outside the gene matches: 18. CDR3 size: 20 residues. CDR1 is KGHSH and CDR2 is LQKENI in the germline V gene. CDR3 region: CASSQKLIAGGPRSTGELFF. The CDR3 DNA reads as TGTGCCAGCTCACAAAAACTTATAGCGGGAGGGCCCCGCTCAACCGGGGAGCTGTTTTTT.

The CDR3 loop is CASSVARLGANVLTF. CDR3 sequence (DNA): TGTGCCAGCAGCGTAGCTAGGCTGGGGGCCAACGTCCTGACTTTC. The chain recombines TRBV9 with TRBJ2-6; D gene ambiguous. V dropped 0 bases and J dropped 4 bases, with 8 bases sitting between them. The CDR3 contains 15 residues. Germline V CDR1 and CDR2: SGDLS, YYNGEE.

This chain joins TRBV27 and TRBJ2-7, with TRBD2 matching 13 bases. V dropped 6 bases and J dropped 4; count of bases not matched to a gene: 12. CDR3 length: 17 amino acids. CDR1 is MNHEY and CDR2 is SMNVEV in the germline V gene (reference sequence). The CDR3 DNA is TGTGCCAGCAGGATCGCAACTAGCGGGAGGGCCGGGTACGAGCAGTACTTC. Its translation is CASRIATSGRAGYEQYF.

This chain links TRBV2 with TRBJ2-1, with TRBD2 matching 15 bases. V lost 5 bases to trimming and J lost 9 bases; unmatched junction nucleotides: 8. CDR3 size: 16 residues. CDR1 and CDR2 from the germline V gene are SNHLY and FYNNEI. DNA of the CDR3: TGTGCCAGCAGTCCCTTGCCGGGACTAGCGGGAGGTGAGCAGTTCTTC. Encoded protein: CASSPLPGLAGGEQFF. Full variable domain (remainder filled in from reference TRBV2 and TRBJ2-1): EPEVTQTPSHQVTQMGQEVILRCVPISNHLYFYWYRQILGQKVEFLVSFYNNEISEKSEIFDDQFSVERPDGSNFTLKIRSTKLEDSAMYFCASSPLPGLAGGEQFFGPGTRLTVL.

Details on this clone: Within the sample, other DNA sequences also encode this same CDR3. This sequence joins TRBV7-9 and TRBJ1-2; D ambiguous. Trimming removed 1 base from V and 2 bases from J, with 5 bases in between. Germline V gene lookup returns CDR1 SEHNR and CDR2 FQNEAQ (reference sequence). This CDR3 region has 13 residues. The CDR3 loop is CASSLGQNYGYTF. DNA for the CDR3: TGTGCCAGCAGCTTAGGGCAGAACTATGGCTACACCTTC.

The chain has TRBV11-3 and TRBJ1-4, with 9 bases that match TRBD1. Germline lookup yields CDR1 SGHNT and CDR2 YENEEA. The J segment lost 3 bases and the V segment lost 5 bases, leaving 4 bases of the junction unmatched. This CDR3 has 15 residues. CDR3 coding DNA: TGTGCCAGCAGCGAACAGGGGGCGGCTAATGAAAAACTGTTTTTT. Protein sequence: CASSEQGAANEKLFF.

This chain links TRBV6-6 with TRBJ2-1; 9 bases agree with TRBD2. Trimming at V came to 6 bases and at J to 3 bases, leaving 6 bases not matched to a gene. The V gene's germline CDR1 is MNHNY and CDR2 SVGAGI (reference sequence). CDR3 length: 15 amino acids. The CDR3 DNA sequence: TGTGCCAGCAGCATTAGCGGGAGTCTCTACAATGAGCAGTTCTTC. Translation: CASSISGSLYNEQFF.

This chain links TRBV6-1 with TRBJ2-3; 10 positions match TRBD2. The CDR3 loop spans 15 amino acids. V gave up 0 bases and J gave up 4 bases; unmatched junction bases: 1. Looked up from germline, CDR1 is MNHNS and CDR2 is SASEGT. DNA for the CDR3: TGTGCCAGCAGTGAAGCGCTAGCGGGAGCAGATACGCAGTATTTT. Protein: CASSEALAGADTQYF.

This chain joins TRBV13 and TRBJ1-2, with a tentative D call TRBD1 (5 bases). The V gene's germline CDR1 is PRHDT and CDR2 FYEKMQ (reference sequence). This CDR3 comprises 12 residues. V gave up 4 bases and J gave up 7 bases, with 10 bases separating them. Here the CDR3 reads CASSSRVGGYTF. The CDR3 nucleotides read TGTGCCAGCAGCTCCAGGGTAGGTGGCTACACCTTC.

The chain carries TRBV11-3 and TRBJ1-1; a possible D gene is TRBD1 (5 bases). V was clipped by 5 bases and J by 1 base, with 8 bases between them. The germline gives CDR1 SGHNT, CDR2 YENEEA. This CDR3 has 13 amino acids. This CDR3 reads CASSRGPNTEAFF. CDR3 bases: TGTGCCAGCAGCAGGGGCCCGAACACTGAAGCTTTCTTT.

This clone was detected only once. The chain combines TRBV4-2 with TRBJ1-4; D is unresolved. The CDR3 is 15 amino acids. Trimming took off 0 bases at V and 5 bases at J, with 10 bases between the two ends. In germline, CDR1 is LGHNA, CDR2 YNFKEQ. CDR3 DNA sequence: TGTGCCAGCAGCCAAGATAGGTGGGAGAATGAAAAACTGTTTTTT. This translates into CASSQDRWENEKLFF.